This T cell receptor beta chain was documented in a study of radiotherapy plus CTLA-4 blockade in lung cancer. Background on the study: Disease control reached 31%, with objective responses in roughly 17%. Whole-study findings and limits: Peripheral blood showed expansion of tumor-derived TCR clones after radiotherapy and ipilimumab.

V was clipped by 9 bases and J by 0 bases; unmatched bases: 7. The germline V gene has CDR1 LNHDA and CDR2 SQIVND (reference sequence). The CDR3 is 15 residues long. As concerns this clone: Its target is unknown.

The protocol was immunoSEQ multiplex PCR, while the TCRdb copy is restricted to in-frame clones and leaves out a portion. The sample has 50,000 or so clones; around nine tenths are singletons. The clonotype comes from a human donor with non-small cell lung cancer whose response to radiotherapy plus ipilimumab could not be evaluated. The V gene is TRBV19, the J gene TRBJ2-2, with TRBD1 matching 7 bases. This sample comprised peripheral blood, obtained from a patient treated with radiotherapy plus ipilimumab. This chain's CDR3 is CASRKGGANTGELFF. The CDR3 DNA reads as TGTGCCAGCCGGAAAGGGGGCGCGAACACCGGGGAGCTGTTTTTT.